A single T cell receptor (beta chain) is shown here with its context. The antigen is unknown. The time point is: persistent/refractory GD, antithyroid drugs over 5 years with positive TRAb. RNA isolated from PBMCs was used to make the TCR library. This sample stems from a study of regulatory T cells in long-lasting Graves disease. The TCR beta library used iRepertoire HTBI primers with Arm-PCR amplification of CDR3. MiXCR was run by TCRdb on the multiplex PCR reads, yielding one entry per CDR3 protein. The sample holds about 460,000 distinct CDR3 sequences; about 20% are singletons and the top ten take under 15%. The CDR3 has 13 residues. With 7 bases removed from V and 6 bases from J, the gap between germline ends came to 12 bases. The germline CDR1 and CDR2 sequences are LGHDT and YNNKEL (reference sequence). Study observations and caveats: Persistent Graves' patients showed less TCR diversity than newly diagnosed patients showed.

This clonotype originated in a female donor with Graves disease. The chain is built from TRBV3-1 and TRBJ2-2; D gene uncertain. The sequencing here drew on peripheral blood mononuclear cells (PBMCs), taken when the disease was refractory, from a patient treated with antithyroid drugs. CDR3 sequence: CASNGITAGELFF. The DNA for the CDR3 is TGTGCCAGCAACGGAATTACTGCCGGGGAGCTGTTTTTT.